The 20 T cell receptor beta chains listed next were all sequenced from one sample in a study of cytomegalovirus exposure and HLA in healthy donors. The PCR used 60 Vbeta and 13 Jbeta primers. Measured with immunoSEQ multiplex PCR; TCRdb has only the in-frame clones, and not every one. The sample lists around 300,000 clones, approximately 70% occurring once. Specimen: PBMCs. The receptors here all came from a female donor in good health and CMV-seronegative.

The V call is TRBV27, the J call TRBJ2-2; D perhaps matches TRBD1 (6 bases). CDR3 length equals 16 residues. Trimming removed 4 bases from V and 2 bases from J, with 14 bases in between. CDR1 MNHEY and CDR2 SMNVEV come from the germline V gene (reference sequence). The DNA of the CDR3 is TGTGCCAGCAGTTCCGTAGGGGGAATAAACACCGGGGAGCTGTTTTTT. This translates into CASSSVGGINTGELFF.

There are a few counts of this clone. The V call is TRBV25-1, the J call TRBJ1-2; no clear D gene. Germline CDR1 and CDR2: MGHDK and SYGVNS. V was pared by 2 bases and J by 8 bases, with 21 bases between. The CDR3 sequence is 16 residues long. The CDR3 here is CASSEIRYGSKEGYTF. CDR3 nucleotide sequence: TGTGCCAGCAGTGAAATCCGTTACGGGTCCAAGGAGGGCTACACCTTC.

The rearrangement links TRBV18 to TRBJ2-3; 10 bases are shared with TRBD1. The CDR3 runs 15 residues. Germline CDR1 and CDR2: KGHSH and LQKENI. J gave up 6 bases and V 3 bases, and 6 bases lay outside the gene matches. In DNA form, the CDR3 reads TGTGCCAGCTCACCCGACAGGGGGCCCCTGGATACGCAGTATTTT. Translating it yields CASSPDRGPLDTQYF.

This clone was observed a few times. The CDR3 loop is CASSVGPHFLGELFF. CDR3 nucleotide sequence: TGTGCCAGCAGCGTAGGTCCCCACTTCCTCGGGGAGCTGTTTTTT. The chain is built from TRBV9 and TRBJ2-2; D remains unclear. The CDR3 runs to 15 residues. The germline V gene has CDR1 SGDLS and CDR2 YYNGEE. Deletions cut 0 bases from V and 7 bases from J, with 13 bases between.

The chain links TRBV25-1 to TRBJ1-1, with D possibly being TRBD1 (5 bases). The CDR3 extends over 15 amino acids. V was shortened by 0 bases and J by 2 bases, with 10 bases between the two germline ends. From germline, CDR1 is MGHDK and CDR2 SYGVNS. The CDR3 here is CASSEYGQGNTEAFF. Written as DNA, the CDR3 is TGTGCCAGCAGTGAATACGGCCAGGGCAACACTGAAGCTTTCTTT.

The count of this clone is one. The J gene is TRBJ2-5, the V gene TRBV9; TRBD1 agrees at 10 bases. Trimming at V came to 0 bases and at J to 0 bases, leaving 11 bases not matched to a gene. Germline values: CDR1 SGDLS, CDR2 YYNGEE. CDR3 size: 19 residues. CDR3: CASSVATGTGAPHQETQYF. The CDR3 DNA reads TGTGCCAGCAGCGTAGCTACGGGGACAGGGGCCCCACACCAAGAGACCCAGTACTTC. The variable domain in full, completed from reference TRBV9 and TRBJ2-5, reads DSGVTQTPKHLITATGQRVTLRCSPRSGDLSVYWYQQSLDQGLQFLIQYYNGEERAKGNILERFSAQQFPDLHSELNLSSLELGDSALYFCASSVATGTGAPHQETQYFGPGTRLLVL.

The CDR3 loop reads CASSATWAAKLTGETQYF. The CDR3 DNA reads as TGTGCCAGCTCCGCAACCTGGGCAGCTAAACTTACCGGAGAGACCCAGTACTTC. The chain combines TRBV18 with TRBJ2-5; D unresolved. The germline CDR1 and CDR2 sequences are KGHSH and LQKENI. Trimming pared 6 bases from V and 4 bases from J, leaving 27 bases between. The CDR3 contains 18 residues.

This clone was observed a handful of times. This rearrangement joins TRBV5-1 to TRBJ2-7; D is perhaps TRBD2 (5 bases). With 2 bases removed from V and 5 bases from J, the gap between germline ends came to 11 bases. Germline CDR1 reads SGHRS; CDR2 reads YFSETQ. The length of the CDR3 is 13 residues. This CDR3 reads CASSFPSLDEQYF. The DNA for the CDR3 is TGCGCCAGCAGCTTCCCTAGCTTAGACGAGCAGTACTTC.

This rearrangement joins TRBV7-2 to TRBJ1-6; 7 bases are shared with TRBD1. CDR1 and CDR2 from the germline V gene are SGHTA and FQGNSA. The CDR3 consists of 13 residues. With 5 bases clipped from V and 9 bases from J, the junction kept 4 bases outside the gene matches. In nucleotides, the CDR3 is TGTGCCAGCAGCCCGGACAGGAGTTCACCCCTCCACTTT. Protein: CASSPDRSSPLHF.

This sequence joins TRBV6-5 and TRBJ2-3; 10 bases map to TRBD2. Unmatched junction bases numbered 6, after V lost 8 bases and J lost 4 bases. CDR3 size: 14 residues. Germline CDR1 reads MNHEY; CDR2 reads SVGAGI. DNA of the CDR3: TGTGCCAGCGCCCCTCTAGCGGGAGCAGATACGCAGTATTTT. This codes for CASAPLAGADTQYF.

CDR3 nucleotide sequence: TGTGCCAGCGCGGGGCATTATACGCAGTATTTT. This codes for CASAGHYTQYF. The chain uses TRBV2 and TRBJ2-3, with D possibly matching TRBD2 (6 bases). This CDR3 spans 11 amino acids. Trimming removed 8 bases from V and 7 bases from J, with 10 bases in between. CDR1 is SNHLY, CDR2 FYNNEI, per germline.

The table lists this clone with a few counts. The chain combines TRBV18 with TRBJ2-2; TRBD2 matches at 9 bases. V was pared by 2 bases and J by 2 bases, with 3 bases of the junction left unmatched. The CDR3 is 16 amino acids. Germline CDR1 reads KGHSH; CDR2 reads LQKENI. The CDR3 coding sequence is TGTGCCAGCTCACCATTTAGCGGGAGTAACACCGGGGAGCTGTTTTTT. Encoded protein: CASSPFSGSNTGELFF.

Concerning this clone itself: Different DNA sequences within this sample yield the same CDR3. The V and J genes are TRBV5-4 and TRBJ2-7, with TRBD2 identical over 7 bases. V shed 2 bases and J 1 base; nucleotides not matched to a gene: 3. CDR1 and CDR2 from the germline V gene are SGHNT and YYREEE (reference sequence). The CDR3 runs to 14 residues. The CDR3 reads CASSLGGSSYEQYF. CDR3 nucleotide sequence: TGTGCCAGCAGCTTAGGCGGGAGTTCCTACGAGCAGTACTTC. The complete variable domain, with remaining parts taken from reference TRBV5-4 and TRBJ2-7, reads ETGVTQSPTHLIKTRGQQVTLRCSSQSGHNTVSWYQQALGQGPQFIFQYYREEENGRGNFPPRFSGLQFPNYSSELNVNALELDDSALYLCASSLGGSSYEQYFGPGTRLTVT.

This clone showed up just a few times. The chain employs TRBV19 and TRBJ2-2; 11 bases fit TRBD2. The CDR3 runs to 15 residues. The V segment lost 8 bases and the J segment 5 bases; nucleotides outside the gene matches: 7. In germline, CDR1 is LNHDA, CDR2 SQIVND (reference sequence). CDR3 sequence reads: CASLSSGRITGELFF. As DNA, the CDR3 is TGTGCCAGTCTGTCTAGCGGGAGGATAACCGGGGAGCTGTTTTTT.

V usage is TRBV20-1 and J usage is TRBJ1-1, with 8 bases that match TRBD1. The junction had 6 bases not matched to a gene; V was cut back by 6 bases and J by 9 bases. CDR1 is DFQATT, CDR2 SNEGSKA, per germline (reference sequence). The CDR3 length is 11 residues. CDR3 sequence reads: CSAGQALQAFF. For the CDR3, the DNA is TGCAGTGCGGGACAGGCCCTTCAAGCTTTCTTT.

The V gene is TRBV4-2, the J gene TRBJ2-2, with 9 bases that match TRBD2. CDR1 and CDR2 (germline): LGHNA, YNFKEQ. J was trimmed by 5 bases and V by 2 bases; bases with no gene match: 3. The CDR3 has 15 residues. CDR3 in amino acids: CASSQLAGETGELFF. The CDR3 bases are TGTGCCAGCAGCCAATTAGCGGGAGAGACCGGGGAGCTGTTTTTT.

The chain links TRBV7-8 to TRBJ2-3; 9 bases map to TRBD2. CDR1 and CDR2 (germline): SGHVS, FQNEAQ. With V trimmed by 5 bases and J by 0 bases, 15 bases remained unmatched. The CDR3 runs 19 residues. The chain's CDR3 is CASSPPLRGLAASTDTQYF. CDR3 nucleotide sequence: TGTGCCAGCAGCCCCCCCTTAAGGGGACTAGCAGCCAGCACAGATACGCAGTATTTT. Together with reference TRBV7-8 and TRBJ2-3, the CDR3 gives the full variable domain: GAGVSQSPRYKVAKRGQDVALRCDPISGHVSLFWYQQALGQGPEFLTYFQNEAQLDKSGLPSDRFFAERPEGSVSTLKIQRTQQEDSAVYLCASSPPLRGLAASTDTQYFGPGTRLTVL.

The J gene is TRBJ1-2, the V gene TRBV19; D is ambiguous. The CDR3 loop spans 13 amino acids. Looked up from germline, CDR1 is LNHDA and CDR2 is SQIVND (reference sequence). Deletions cut 5 bases from V and 5 bases from J, with 12 bases between. The CDR3 coding sequence is TGTGCCAGTAGTTTCTCTACTACATATGGCTACACCTTC. This codes for CASSFSTTYGYTF.

The V gene is TRBV9, the J gene TRBJ2-5; D is unresolved. The J call is doubtful: the DNA matches TRBJ2-7 better. Germline-derived CDR1 and CDR2 are SGDLS and YYNGEE. The CDR3 extends over 15 amino acids. CDR3: CASSVAPAGSYEQYF. CDR3 coding DNA: TGTGCCAGCAGCGTAGCCCCGGCAGGCTCCTACGAGCAGTACTTC.

This clone was detected a few times. The chain employs TRBV5-1 and TRBJ1-1; D is unresolved. This CDR3 is built from 12 residues. Germline CDR1 SGHRS, CDR2 YFSETQ. V was pared by 0 bases and J by 8 bases, with 8 bases between. Here the CDR3 reads CASSLAGGEAFF. CDR3 coding DNA: TGCGCCAGCAGCTTGGCGGGCGGGGAAGCTTTCTTT. Complete variable domain (other parts from reference TRBV5-1 and TRBJ1-1): KAGVTQTPRYLIKTRGQQVTLSCSPISGHRSVSWYQQTPGQGLQFLFEYFSETQRNKGNFPGRFSGRQFSNSRSEMNVSTLELGDSALYLCASSLAGGEAFFGQGTRLTVV.